This T cell receptor (beta chain) was retrieved from a study of OX40 agonist ivuxolimab in advanced cancers. On the study more broadly: Patients received ivuxolimab, an agonistic anti-OX40 (CD134) antibody. Dose-escalation patients suffered from hepatocellular carcinoma, melanoma, renal cell or head and neck cancer.

Germline CDR1 SQVTM, CDR2 ANQGSEA. This CDR3 has 17 amino acids. The V and J ends lost 0 bases and 10 bases respectively, with 26 bases between them. Sequencing was performed with immunoSEQ multiplex PCR; in TCRdb, only in-frame clones are kept and a portion is missing. Of approximately 54,000 clones listed, less than 95% were seen once; the top ten hold about 9%. The V and J genes are TRBV29-1 and TRBJ2-3, with D possibly being TRBD2 (5 bases). This sample comprised CD4+ or CD8+ T cells sorted from blood, obtained in a trial of the OX40 agonist ivuxolimab. The clonotype was recovered from an adult with an advanced solid tumor such as melanoma, head and neck, liver or kidney cancer. This CDR3 is CSVEDRRHAPFWASQYF. CDR3 DNA sequence: TGCAGCGTTGAAGATCGGAGGCATGCCCCTTTCTGGGCTTCGCAGTATTTT.